Included here is one TCR beta chain sequence, with context. The data were taken from a study of blood T cell repertoires in COVID-19. Study-wide context: Some COVID-19 samples were acute and others convalescent; all came from the United States, Italy and Spain. Nucleic acid was either cDNA or gDNA, and it came from T cells, B-cell-depleted T cells, or PBMCs.

Original analysis: Nucleated cell number was recorded as an estimate derived from reference gene primer amplification. Here immunoSEQ multiplex PCR was the method, and the copy in TCRdb shows in-frame clones only, minus some. The DNA was the basis for D and trimming; V, J and clone size are from that table. The repertoire includes roughly 73,000 clones, 86% of them detected once, and less than 4% sits in the top ten. The TCR originated in a man aged 70 or older with active COVID-19. Sequencing was done on a sample of peripheral blood.

The CDR3 is CASSPGLAGWTGELFF. The CDR3 DNA is TGTGCCAGCAGCCCGGGACTAGCGGGATGGACCGGGGAGCTGTTTTTT. The chain carries TRBV11-2 and TRBJ2-2; 13 bases align to TRBD2. The junction had 5 bases not matched to a gene; V was cut back by 5 bases and J by 5 bases. The CDR3 totals 16 residues. Germline V gene lookup returns CDR1 SGHAT and CDR2 FQNNGV.